This T cell receptor (beta chain) was profiled in a study of T cell responses to AZD1222 COVID-19 vaccine. Study outcomes and limitations: Among the donors, most were white British and more were female, and clonal diversity was possibly underestimated. Spike-specific TCRs gained breadth and depth after people received two AZD1222 doses.

Per the germline V gene, CDR1 is PRHDT and CDR2 is FYEKMQ (reference sequence). V was trimmed by 5 bases and J by 8 bases, leaving 18 bases between them. CDR3 length equals 15 residues. As concerns this clone: Its specificity is not known.

Generated by immunoSEQ multiplex PCR, the TCRdb table keeps only in-frame clones and is missing some. The table has about 30,000 clones, 93% seen once. The receptor comes from an adult in good health. Here the sequenced sample was peripheral blood, taken on day 0 of AZD1222 vaccination. The V call is TRBV13, the J call TRBJ1-4, with D possibly being TRBD1 (5 bases). The CDR3 sequence is CASSPRFLEGEKLFF. CDR3 bases: TGTGCCAGCAGCCCTCGGTTCCTTGAGGGGGAAAAACTGTTTTTT.